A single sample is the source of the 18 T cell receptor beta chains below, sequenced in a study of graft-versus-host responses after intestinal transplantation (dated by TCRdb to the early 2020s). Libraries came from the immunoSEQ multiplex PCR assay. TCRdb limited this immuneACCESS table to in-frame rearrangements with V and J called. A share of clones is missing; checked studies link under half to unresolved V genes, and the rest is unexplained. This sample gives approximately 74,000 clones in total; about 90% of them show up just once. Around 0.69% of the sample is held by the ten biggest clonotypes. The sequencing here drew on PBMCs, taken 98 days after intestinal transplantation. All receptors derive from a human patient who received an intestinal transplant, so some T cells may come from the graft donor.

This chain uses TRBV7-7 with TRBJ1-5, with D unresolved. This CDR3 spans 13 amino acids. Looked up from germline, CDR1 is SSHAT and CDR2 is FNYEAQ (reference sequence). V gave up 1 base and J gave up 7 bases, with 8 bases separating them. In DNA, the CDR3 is TGTGCCAGCAGCTTAGGGCCCGGACAGCCCCAGCATTTT. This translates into CASSLGPGQPQHF.

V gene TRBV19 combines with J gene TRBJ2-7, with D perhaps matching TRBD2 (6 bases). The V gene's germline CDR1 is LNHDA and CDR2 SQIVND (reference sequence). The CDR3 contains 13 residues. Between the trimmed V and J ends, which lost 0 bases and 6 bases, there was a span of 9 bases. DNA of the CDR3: TGTGCCAGTAGTATAGAGGGGGGAGTCGAGCAGTACTTC. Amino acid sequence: CASSIEGGVEQYF.

The CDR3 DNA follows: TGTGCCAGCTCTGACGGAAACTCCTACGAGCAGTACTTC. Residues: CASSDGNSYEQYF. This chain connects TRBV18 to TRBJ2-7; unclear D gene. The length of the CDR3 is 13 residues. Germline V gene sequence: CDR1 KGHSH, CDR2 LQKENI. V lost 6 bases and J lost 0, with 9 bases in between. The full variable domain, completed using reference TRBV18 and TRBJ2-7, is NAGVMQNPRHLVRRRGQEARLRCSPMKGHSHVYWYRQLPEEGLKFMVYLQKENIIDESGMPKERFSAEFPKEGPSILRIQQVVRGDSAAYFCASSDGNSYEQYFGPGTRLTVT.

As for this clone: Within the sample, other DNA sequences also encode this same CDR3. The CDR3 sequence: CASSLGLAGDTQYF. The CDR3 DNA sequence: TGTGCCAGCAGCTTGGGACTAGCGGGAGATACGCAGTATTTT. V and J are TRBV7-3 and TRBJ2-3, with 12 bases aligning to TRBD2. The CDR3 is made up of 14 amino acids. CDR1 and CDR2 from the germline V gene are SGHTA and FQGTGA. V shed 3 bases and J 5 bases; nucleotides not matched to a gene: 0.

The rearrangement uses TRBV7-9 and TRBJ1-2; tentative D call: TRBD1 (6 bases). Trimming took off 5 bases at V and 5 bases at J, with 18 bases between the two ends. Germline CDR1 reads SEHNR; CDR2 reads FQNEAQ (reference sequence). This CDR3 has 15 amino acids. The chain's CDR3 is CASSPNQGTLYGYTF. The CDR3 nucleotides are TGTGCCAGCAGCCCCAATCAAGGGACACTATATGGCTACACCTTC. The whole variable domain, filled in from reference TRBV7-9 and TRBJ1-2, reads DTGVSQNPRHKITKRGQNVTFRCDPISEHNRLYWYRQTLGQGPEFLTYFQNEAQLEKSRLLSDRFSAERPKGSFSTLEIQRTEQGDSAMYLCASSPNQGTLYGYTFGSGTRLTVV.

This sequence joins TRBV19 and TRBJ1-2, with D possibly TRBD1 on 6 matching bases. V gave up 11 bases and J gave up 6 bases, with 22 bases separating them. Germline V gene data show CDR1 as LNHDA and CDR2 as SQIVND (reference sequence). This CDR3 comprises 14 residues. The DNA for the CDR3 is TGTGCCGTGGGGGGGGCAGGAAATGGCCATGGCTACACCTTC. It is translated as CAVGGAGNGHGYTF.

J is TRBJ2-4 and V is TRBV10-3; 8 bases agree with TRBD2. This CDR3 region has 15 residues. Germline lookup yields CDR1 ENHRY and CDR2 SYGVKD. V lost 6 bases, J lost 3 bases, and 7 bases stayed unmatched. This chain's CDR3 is CAISQRLASKNIQYF. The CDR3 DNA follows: TGTGCCATCAGCCAGAGACTAGCGAGCAAAAACATTCAGTACTTC.

The CDR3 spells CASSARGGQGGDTQYF. DNA for the CDR3: TGTGCCAGCAGCGCCAGAGGTGGACAGGGGGGAGATACGCAGTATTTT. The rearrangement uses TRBV9 and TRBJ2-3; 10 bases line up with TRBD1. Germline trimming cut 3 bases from V and 5 bases from J; bases unmatched to any gene: 9. Germline V gene lookup returns CDR1 SGDLS and CDR2 YYNGEE. The length of the CDR3 is 16 residues.

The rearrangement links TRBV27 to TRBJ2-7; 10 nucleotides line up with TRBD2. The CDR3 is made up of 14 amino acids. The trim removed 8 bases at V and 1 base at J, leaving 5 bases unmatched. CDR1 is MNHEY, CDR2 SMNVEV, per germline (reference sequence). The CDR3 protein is CASATSGVSYEQYF. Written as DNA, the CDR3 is TGTGCCAGCGCCACTAGCGGGGTTTCCTACGAGCAGTACTTC.

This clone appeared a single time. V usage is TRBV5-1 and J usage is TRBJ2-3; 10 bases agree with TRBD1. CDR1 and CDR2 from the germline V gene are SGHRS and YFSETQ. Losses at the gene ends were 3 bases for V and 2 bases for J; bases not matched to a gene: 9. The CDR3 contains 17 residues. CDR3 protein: CASSWGTGDTYTDTQYF. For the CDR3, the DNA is TGCGCCAGCAGCTGGGGGACAGGGGACACTTACACAGATACGCAGTATTTT.

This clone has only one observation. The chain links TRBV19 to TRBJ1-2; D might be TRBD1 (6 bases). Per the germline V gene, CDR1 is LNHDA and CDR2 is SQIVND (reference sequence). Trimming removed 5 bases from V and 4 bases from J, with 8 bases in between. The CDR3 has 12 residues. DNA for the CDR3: TGTGCCAGTAGTGACAGGTCCTATGGCTACACCTTC. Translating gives CASSDRSYGYTF.

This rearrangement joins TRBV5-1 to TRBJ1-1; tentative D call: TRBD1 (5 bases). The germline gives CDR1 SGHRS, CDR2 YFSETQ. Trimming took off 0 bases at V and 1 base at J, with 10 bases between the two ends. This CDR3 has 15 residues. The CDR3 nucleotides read TGCGCCAGCAGCTTGGGGCCGGGGCCGAACACTGAAGCTTTCTTT. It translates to CASSLGPGPNTEAFF.

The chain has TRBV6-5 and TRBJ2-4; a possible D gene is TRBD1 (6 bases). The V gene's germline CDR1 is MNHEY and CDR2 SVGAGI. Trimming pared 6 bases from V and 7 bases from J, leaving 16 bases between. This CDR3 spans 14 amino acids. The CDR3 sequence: CASSPTAGVNIQYF. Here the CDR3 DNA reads TGTGCCAGCAGCCCAACGGCAGGGGTGAACATTCAGTACTTC.

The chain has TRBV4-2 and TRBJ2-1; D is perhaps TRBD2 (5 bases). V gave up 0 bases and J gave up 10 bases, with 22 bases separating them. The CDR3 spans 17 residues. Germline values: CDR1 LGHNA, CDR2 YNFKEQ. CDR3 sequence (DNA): TGTGCCAGCAGCCAAGATTTTGGCGGGTCTCCTCGATGGGAGCAGTTCTTC. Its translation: CASSQDFGGSPRWEQFF.

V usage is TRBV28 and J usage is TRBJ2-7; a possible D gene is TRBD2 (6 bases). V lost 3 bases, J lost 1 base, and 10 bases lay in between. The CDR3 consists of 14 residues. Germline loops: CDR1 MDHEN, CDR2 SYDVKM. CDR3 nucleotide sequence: TGTGCCAGCAGTTTCGGAGGGCAATCCTACGAGCAGTACTTC. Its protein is CASSFGGQSYEQYF.

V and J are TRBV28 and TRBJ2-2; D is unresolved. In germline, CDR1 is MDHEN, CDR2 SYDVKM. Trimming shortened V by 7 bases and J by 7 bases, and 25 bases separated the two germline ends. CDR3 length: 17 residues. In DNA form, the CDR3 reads TGTGCCAGCACCCCATCCACTCTTGGGGAATCGGACGGGGAGCTGTTTTTT. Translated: CASTPSTLGESDGELFF.

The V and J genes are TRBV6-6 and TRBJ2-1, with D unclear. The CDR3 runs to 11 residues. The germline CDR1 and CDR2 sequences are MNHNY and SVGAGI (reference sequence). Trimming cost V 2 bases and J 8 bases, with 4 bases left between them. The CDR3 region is CASSYLDEQFF. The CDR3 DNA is TGTGCCAGCAGTTACCTGGATGAGCAGTTCTTC.

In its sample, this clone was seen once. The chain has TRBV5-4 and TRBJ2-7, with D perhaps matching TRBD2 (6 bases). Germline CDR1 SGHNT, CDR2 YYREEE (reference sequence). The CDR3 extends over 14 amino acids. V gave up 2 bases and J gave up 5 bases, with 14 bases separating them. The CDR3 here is CASSFRGTGHEQYF. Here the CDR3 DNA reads TGTGCCAGCAGCTTTAGAGGGACTGGGCACGAGCAGTACTTC.